Presented here are 2 T cell receptor beta chains from one specimen sequenced in a study of blood T cells in healthy people across ages. PCR was performed a second time for roughly 6 to 12 cycles using a sample-barcoded 5' primer and a J-beta primer mix. A single record per CDR3 protein comes from TCRdb applying MiXCR to the 5' RACE reads. Among over 1,200,000 distinct CDR3 sequences, 45% to 70% were seen once, and the ten largest hold roughly 6.3%. The sample taken for sequencing was blood. The receptors derive from a young man in good health.

CDR3 bases: TGTGCCAGCTCACCACTAGCGGGAGAAGCCTACAATGAGCAGTACTTC. It specifies CASSPLAGEAYNEQYF. The chain links TRBV18 to TRBJ2-7, with 9 bases that match TRBD2. V lost 1 base and J lost 7; bases outside the gene matches: 11. The CDR3 has 16 residues. Germline V gives CDR1 KGHSH, CDR2 LQKENI.

The V call is TRBV20-1, the J call TRBJ2-1; TRBD2 matches 11 bases. CDR3 length equals 18 residues. The junction had 16 bases not matched to a gene; V was cut back by 4 bases and J by 5 bases. The germline gives CDR1 DFQATT, CDR2 SNEGSKA (reference sequence). The DNA of the CDR3 is TGCAGTGCTACACCTACTAGCGGGGGAATATCGAAGGACAATGAGCAGTTCTTC. Protein: CSATPTSGGISKDNEQFF.